This T cell receptor (beta chain) was retrieved from a study of regulatory T cells in long-lasting Graves disease. Study summary: Prior antithyroid drug treatment in newly diagnosed Graves' patients lasted under 3 months.

Arm-PCR of CDR3 regions and iRepertoire HTBI primers were the basis on which TCR beta libraries were built. TCRdb re-called the multiplex PCR reads through MiXCR, storing one row per CDR3 protein. The sample includes approximately 440,000 distinct CDR3 sequences, roughly 17% of them seen just once. The CDR3 extends over 13 amino acids. V shed 8 bases and J 5 bases; nucleotides not matched to a gene: 8. Specified time point: newly diagnosed GD, antithyroid drugs for less than 3 months. Extracted RNA from PBMCs served as the source of the TCR library. Separately, the same data were catalogued under a study of T cells in Graves' hyperthyroidism and ophthalmopathy.

The source was peripheral blood mononuclear cells (PBMCs), collected at new diagnosis, from a patient treated with antithyroid drugs. The gene calls are TRBV12-3 or TRBV12-4 and TRBJ1-1; TRBD1 matches 7 bases. The TCR comes from a middle-aged man with Graves disease. The CDR3 nucleotides read TGTGCCAGCCAATCGCAGGGGGGGACTGAAGCTTTCTTT. This translates into CASQSQGGTEAFF.